One and the same sample provided the 2 T cell receptor beta chains below, sequenced in a study of early T cells in non-severe SARS-CoV-2 infection. TCRdb called the 5' RACE reads again in MiXCR, with one record for every CDR3 protein. The repertoire holds roughly 47,000 distinct CDR3 sequences, with about a quarter as singletons. The source was whole blood, collected at baseline. These receptors were collected from an adult who was a healthcare worker with PCR-confirmed SARS-CoV-2 infection or an uninfected control (not recorded which).

This chain joins TRBV13 and TRBJ2-3, with 16 bases matching TRBD2. V dropped 5 bases and J dropped 4; count of bases not matched to a gene: 3. Germline assignment: CDR1 PRHDT and CDR2 FYEKMQ (reference sequence). This CDR3 region has 16 residues. CDR3 amino acids: CASSPGTSGGADTQYF. Here the CDR3 DNA reads TGTGCCAGCAGCCCCGGGACTAGCGGGGGGGCAGATACGCAGTATTTT.

The chain joins TRBV30 to TRBJ1-6, with D maybe TRBD1 (5 bases). This CDR3 spans 14 amino acids. CDR1 and CDR2 from the germline V gene are GTSNPN and SVGIG (reference sequence). Deletions cut 8 bases from V and 9 bases from J, with 20 bases between. Here the CDR3 reads CAQELVGVGSPLHF. CDR3 DNA: TGTGCCCAAGAGTTGGTGGGGGTCGGTTCACCCCTCCACTTT.